The 5 T cell receptor beta chains reported below all come from one sample, sequenced in a study of cytomegalovirus exposure and HLA in healthy donors (dated by TCRdb to 2017 to 2019). The method was the immunoSEQ multiplex PCR assay. Imported from immuneACCESS, the table was reduced by TCRdb to in-frame sequences with V and J called. These copies leave out some clones; in studies compared against another copy, an unresolved V gene accounts for under half, and the cause of the remainder is not known. The sample includes approximately 120,000 clones, with about 93% observed a single time. Clones ranked in the top ten supply over 1% of the sample. Sequencing used PBMCs. Source of these receptors: a woman younger than 30 in good health and CMV-seronegative.

V and J are TRBV5-4 and TRBJ1-2; possible D gene TRBD1, 5 bases. Germline V lookup: CDR1 SGHNT, CDR2 YYREEE (reference sequence). V was cut by 2 bases and J by 3 bases, with 17 bases left in between. The CDR3 is made up of 16 amino acids. The CDR3 DNA follows: TGTGCCAGCAGCTTAACTACCACAGGTCTCCACTATGGCTACACCTTC. This encodes CASSLTTTGLHYGYTF.

This clone was recorded once. This chain joins TRBV4-1 and TRBJ2-3; 8 nucleotides match TRBD1. CDR3 length: 15 residues. Germline loops: CDR1 MGHRA, CDR2 YSYEKL. J was trimmed by 2 bases and V by 1 base; bases with no gene match: 2. CDR3 protein: CASSQAGGATDTQYF. The CDR3 DNA reads as TGCGCCAGCAGCCAAGCAGGGGGCGCCACAGATACGCAGTATTTT.

J is TRBJ2-1 and V is TRBV5-4; 10 bases fit TRBD2. Germline CDR1 reads SGHNT; CDR2 reads YYREEE (reference sequence). This CDR3 has 16 amino acids. V gave up 1 base and J gave up 7 bases; unmatched junction bases: 8. The CDR3 DNA is TGTGCCAGCAGCTTGCCGCCTAGCGGGGGTGGTAATGAGCAGTTCTTC. Protein: CASSLPPSGGGNEQFF.

This chain connects TRBV7-8 to TRBJ2-7, with TRBD1 matching 8 bases. The CDR3 runs 16 residues. Germline CDR1 SGHVS, CDR2 FQNEAQ. Germline trimming cut 5 bases from V and 2 bases from J; bases unmatched to any gene: 11. CDR3 nucleotides: TGTGCCAGCAGCCAACCCTTGGACAGGGAAACCTACGAGCAGTACTTC. This encodes CASSQPLDRETYEQYF.

The rearrangement joins TRBV6-6 to TRBJ1-1; D is possibly TRBD1 (5 bases). Germline CDR1 MNHNY, CDR2 SVGAGI (reference sequence). V dropped 0 bases and J dropped 5 bases, with 16 bases sitting between them. The CDR3 consists of 16 residues. The DNA for the CDR3 is TGTGCCAGCAGTTACTCGATTCGCAGGGAAGATACTGAAGCTTTCTTT. Its translation is CASSYSIRREDTEAFF.